Listed below are T cell receptor beta chains from one sample, sequenced in a study of shared clonotypes between healthy human individuals. Produced via immunoSEQ multiplex PCR; TCRdb's table is partial and in-frame only. Among a few million clones listed, approximately 90% were seen once. Sequencing used naive CD4+ T cells sorted from blood. The receptors stem from a man aged 18 to 29 in good health. The CDR3 runs from the conserved cysteine through the conserved F or W. The order of the fields is CDR3 protein, CDR3 DNA, D gene, clone size, J gene, V gene. The D gene is left open where the match is weak. Only part of the rows carry a size: once, few, many, or a class if the clone is expanded.

CAISPGQGPQETQYF,TGTGCCATCAGTCCGGGACAGGGACCCCAAGAGACCCAGTACTTC,TRBD1,-,TRBJ2-5,TRBV10-3
CASSEQGAAGANVLTF,TGTGCCAGCAGTGAACAGGGGGCTGCTGGGGCCAACGTCCTGACTTTC,TRBD1,once,TRBJ2-6,TRBV2
CASSLMGGADGYTF,TGTGCCAGCAGCTTAATGGGGGGAGCGGATGGCTACACCTTC,-,-,TRBJ1-2,TRBV7-9
CASRPNGGYGYTF,TGTGCCAGCAGACCTAATGGGGGCTATGGCTACACCTTC,-,-,TRBJ1-2,TRBV27
CAISEWGQGNEKLFF,TGTGCCATCAGTGAGTGGGGACAGGGAAATGAAAAACTGTTTTTT,TRBD1,-,TRBJ1-4,TRBV10-3
CASSLLSGSTDTQYF,TGTGCCAGCAGCTTACTTAGCGGGAGTACAGATACGCAGTATTTT,TRBD2,-,TRBJ2-3,TRBV7-2
CASSVRLYGYTF,TGTGCCAGCAGTGTCAGGCTCTATGGCTACACCTTC,-,-,TRBJ1-2,TRBV6-1
CASSTRPTDTQYF,TGTGCCAGTAGTACCCGACCCACAGATACGCAGTATTTT,-,-,TRBJ2-3,TRBV19
CASSSLTGGIMEAFF,TGTGCCAGCAGCTCCCTAACAGGGGGGATTATGGAAGCTTTCTTT,TRBD1,once,TRBJ1-1,TRBV5-4
CASTTITNQPQHF,TGTGCCAGCACCACAATCACTAATCAGCCCCAGCATTTT,-,-,TRBJ1-5,TRBV6-6
CASSIGVYPPQETQYF,TGTGCCAGCAGCATCGGAGTGTACCCTCCACAAGAGACCCAGTACTTC,-,-,TRBJ2-5,TRBV6-6
CASSTDRPYEQYF,TGTGCCAGCAGCACCGACAGACCCTACGAGCAGTACTTC,-,-,TRBJ2-7,TRBV7-2
CASSLAPGQAAEQPQHF,TGTGCCAGCAGCTTAGCGCCGGGACAGGCAGCGGAACAGCCCCAGCATTTT,TRBD1,-,TRBJ1-5,TRBV7-2
CASSVESQGGTGNTIYF,TGTGCCAGCAGCGTAGAGAGCCAGGGGGGCACTGGAAACACCATATATTTT,TRBD1,-,TRBJ1-3,TRBV9
CASSVLEFGEAFF,TGTGCCAGCAGTGTTTTGGAGTTTGGGGAAGCTTTCTTT,-,-,TRBJ1-1,TRBV2
CASSQGTGVNQPQHF,TGCGCCAGCAGCCAAGGGACAGGGGTTAATCAGCCCCAGCATTTT,TRBD1,-,TRBJ1-5,TRBV4-3
CASSQEAAPSTDTQYF,TGCGCCAGCAGCCAAGAGGCAGCTCCTAGCACAGATACGCAGTATTTT,-,-,TRBJ2-3,TRBV4-3
CAWTLGGGSYEQYF,TGTGCCTGGACCCTGGGGGGGGGCTCATACGAGCAGTACTTC,-,-,TRBJ2-7,TRBV30
CASSRTGLQNTEAFF,TGTGCCAGCAGCCGGACAGGGCTACAGAACACTGAAGCTTTCTTT,TRBD1,once,TRBJ1-1,TRBV14
CASSLVGVNNSPLHF,TGTGCCAGCAGCTTGGTAGGCGTTAATAATTCACCCCTCCACTTT,-,-,TRBJ1-6,TRBV5-4
CASRVQTGLNTGELFF,TGTGCCAGCAGGGTGCAGACGGGACTGAACACCGGGGAGCTGTTTTTT,-,-,TRBJ2-2,TRBV7-3
CASSAGPDNNEQFF,TGTGCCAGCAGCGCGGGACCAGACAACAATGAGCAGTTCTTC,-,-,TRBJ2-1,TRBV9
CASSSLTSGSYNEQFF,TGTGCCAGCTCATCCCTGACTAGCGGCTCCTACAATGAGCAGTTCTTC,TRBD2,-,TRBJ2-1,TRBV18
CASSQGQATTNEKLFF,TGCGCCAGCAGCCAGGGACAGGCGACAACTAATGAAAAACTGTTTTTT,TRBD1,-,TRBJ1-4,TRBV5-1
CASSQTWTSTNEKLFF,TGCGCCAGCAGCCAGACGTGGACTTCAACTAATGAAAAACTGTTTTTT,-,-,TRBJ1-4,TRBV5-1
CASSLGVTPYNEQFF,TGCGCCAGCAGCTTGGGAGTGACGCCGTACAATGAGCAGTTCTTC,-,-,TRBJ2-1,TRBV5-1
CASSLGGRGTMNTEAFF,TGTGCCAGCAGCTTAGGGGGACGGGGAACAATGAACACTGAAGCTTTCTTT,-,-,TRBJ1-1,TRBV7-8
CASSPDSINQPQHF,TGTGCCAGCAGTCCGGACAGTATCAATCAGCCCCAGCATTTT,-,-,TRBJ1-5,TRBV28
CASTLSGTDPYEQYF,TGTGCCAGCACCTTATCGGGGACAGACCCCTACGAGCAGTACTTC,TRBD1,-,TRBJ2-7,TRBV2
CASSPTTGTAKNIQYF,TGTGCCAGCTCCCCCACGACAGGGACAGCCAAAAACATTCAGTACTTC,TRBD1,-,TRBJ2-4,TRBV18
CAGRQVEAGELFF,TGTGCCGGGCGACAGGTTGAAGCCGGGGAGCTGTTTTTT,-,-,TRBJ2-2,TRBV10-3
CASSVGRARGETQYF,TGTGCCAGCAGCGTAGGGAGGGCCCGAGGTGAGACCCAGTACTTC,-,once,TRBJ2-5,TRBV9
CASSFLPIQGTQYF,TGTGCCAGCAGTTTTCTCCCCATCCAGGGTACGCAGTATTTT,-,-,TRBJ2-3,TRBV28
CASSTRGYEQYF,TGTGCCAGTAGTACCCGCGGTTACGAGCAGTACTTC,-,-,TRBJ2-7,TRBV19
CASSSGTGGAGSEQFF,TGTGCCAGCAGTTCGGGGACAGGGGGCGCGGGAAGTGAGCAGTTCTTC,TRBD1,-,TRBJ2-1,TRBV6-5
CASSFGVYGYTF,TGTGCCAGCAGTTTTGGGGTCTATGGCTACACCTTC,-,-,TRBJ1-2,TRBV28
CASSPTSFGTQYF,TGTGCCAGCAGCCCGACTAGCTTTGGGACCCAGTACTTC,TRBD2,-,TRBJ2-5,TRBV5-5
CASIPEGLNLYEQYF,TGTGCCAGCATCCCCGAAGGGCTTAATTTATACGAGCAGTACTTC,-,-,TRBJ2-7,TRBV7-9
CASSERGPPEGEQYF,TGTGCCAGCAGTGAGCGGGGTCCTCCGGAGGGCGAGCAGTACTTC,-,once,TRBJ2-7,TRBV6-1
CASSIVRGTDTQYF,TGTGCCAGCAGTATAGTCCGGGGCACAGATACGCAGTATTTT,-,-,TRBJ2-3,TRBV6-5
CASSFIGYEQYF,TGTGCCAGCAGTTTTATCGGCTACGAGCAGTACTTC,-,-,TRBJ2-7,TRBV6-6
CASGNRRDREPYEQYF,TGTGCCAGCGGGAATCGCCGGGACAGGGAACCCTACGAGCAGTACTTC,TRBD1,-,TRBJ2-7,TRBV28
CASTTMTSGGQETQYF,TGTGCCAGCACCACAATGACTAGCGGGGGGCAAGAGACCCAGTACTTC,TRBD2,-,TRBJ2-5,TRBV5-4
CASSFTGSQETQYF,TGTGCCAGCAGCTTCACAGGGTCTCAAGAGACCCAGTACTTC,-,-,TRBJ2-5,TRBV5-8
CASSVLGRGAEAFF,TGCGCCAGCAGCGTCCTAGGGCGGGGGGCTGAAGCTTTCTTT,-,-,TRBJ1-1,TRBV5-1